The entry below describes one TCR beta chain. Its specificity is unknown. At the end of roughly 9 days of culture, CD4+ T cells were isolated. From March to December 2020, the person had a SARS-CoV-2 infection that was confirmed by PCR. Participants each got two BNT162b2 or mRNA-1273 vaccine doses. Profiled with immunoSEQ multiplex PCR; TCRdb holds only in-frame clones, not every one. Of approximately 30,000 clones listed, around 74% are singletons. This sample is drawn from a study of vaccination effects on CD4 cells after COVID-19. General study findings and limits: Limitations: small convalescent group and missing early post-infection timepoints.

This receptor was obtained from a human donor who had a prior SARS-CoV-2 infection. The sample consisted of CD4+ T cells from PBMCs cultured without peptide, taken after COVID-19 vaccination.

CDR3 in DNA: TGTGCCAGCAGCTTGAGAACAGAAGGCCGGATAGCTTTCTTT. Residues: CASSLRTEGRIAFF. V usage is TRBV5-5 and J usage is TRBJ1-1, with D hard to call. This CDR3 spans 14 amino acids. Trimming removed 1 base from V and 10 bases from J, with 17 bases in between. In germline, CDR1 is SGHKS, CDR2 YYEKEE (reference sequence).